This TCR beta chain came from a study of Graves' ophthalmopathy and Graves' hyperthyroidism. Regarding the study as a whole: For separating ophthalmopathy from stable hyperthyroidism, a 13-signature model gave almost 90% sensitivity and roughly 83% specificity.

The CDR3 length is 14 residues. Trimming removed 4 bases at V and 1 base at J, with 10 bases between. Germline CDR1 and CDR2: SGHNT and YENEEA. This clonotype was seen many times. The antigen remains undetermined. RNA transcripts were the template, and TCR beta CDR3 regions were amplified from them. First-round RT-PCR used HTBI primers; second-round multiplex PCR followed. Using its own MiXCR run on the multiplex PCR reads, TCRdb lists one record per CDR3 protein. Altogether over a million distinct CDR3 sequences are present, 35% to 40% being singletons, with the ten largest covering around 10%. This clonotype was obtained from an adult man with Graves' hyperthyroidism. V gene TRBV11-3 combines with J gene TRBJ1-1; D is undetermined. The specimen sequenced was peripheral blood or thyroid tissue (not recorded which). The CDR3 protein is CASSSGKGNTEAFF. CDR3 coding DNA: TGTGCCAGCAGCTCGGGCAAGGGGAACACTGAAGCTTTCTTT.